This TCR beta chain appears in the sequencing data of a study of T-cell reconstitution after alpha-beta-depleted transplantation in children. With regard to this clonotype: Its antigen is not known.

General study points: Two months or so post-transplant, alpha-beta T cells reportedly derived from several hundred expanded graft clones. The origin of high day-60 TCRbeta diversity in some patients lay in surviving recipient T cells and thymic progenitors. Most T-cell counts and diversity one year after the transplant came from T cells that were newly produced.

Construction of the TCRbeta library involved unique molecular identifiers. Each CDR3 protein gets one entry after TCRdb re-called the PCR reads with MiXCR. The sample lists about 400,000 distinct CDR3 sequences; 15% to 20% were seen once. Germline assignment: CDR1 DFQATT and CDR2 SNEGSKA (reference sequence). This CDR3 spans 12 amino acids. V was clipped by 6 bases and J by 10 bases; unmatched bases: 11. The gene calls are TRBV20-1 and TRBJ1-2, with 7 bases identical to TRBD1. The origin of this receptor is a boy under two years old who had a stem cell transplant for Wiskott-Aldrich syndrome, so the T cells may come from the graft donor. The sample was PBMCs, mostly from graft donor cells, taken 360 days after TCRalphabeta/CD19-depleted stem cell transplant. This chain's CDR3 is CSALGQGGLYTF. DNA for the CDR3: TGCAGTGCCCTGGGACAAGGGGGCCTCTACACCTTC.